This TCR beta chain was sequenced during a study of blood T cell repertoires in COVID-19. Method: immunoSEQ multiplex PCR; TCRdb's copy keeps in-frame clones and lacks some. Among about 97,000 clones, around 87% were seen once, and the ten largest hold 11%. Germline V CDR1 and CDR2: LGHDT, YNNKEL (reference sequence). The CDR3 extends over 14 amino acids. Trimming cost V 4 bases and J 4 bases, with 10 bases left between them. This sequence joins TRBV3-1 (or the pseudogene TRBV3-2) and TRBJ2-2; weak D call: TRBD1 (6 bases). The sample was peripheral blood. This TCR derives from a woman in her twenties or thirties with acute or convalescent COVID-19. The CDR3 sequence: CASSPRTATGELFF. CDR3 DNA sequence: TGTGCCAGCAGCCCGAGGACAGCCACCGGGGAGCTGTTTTTT.